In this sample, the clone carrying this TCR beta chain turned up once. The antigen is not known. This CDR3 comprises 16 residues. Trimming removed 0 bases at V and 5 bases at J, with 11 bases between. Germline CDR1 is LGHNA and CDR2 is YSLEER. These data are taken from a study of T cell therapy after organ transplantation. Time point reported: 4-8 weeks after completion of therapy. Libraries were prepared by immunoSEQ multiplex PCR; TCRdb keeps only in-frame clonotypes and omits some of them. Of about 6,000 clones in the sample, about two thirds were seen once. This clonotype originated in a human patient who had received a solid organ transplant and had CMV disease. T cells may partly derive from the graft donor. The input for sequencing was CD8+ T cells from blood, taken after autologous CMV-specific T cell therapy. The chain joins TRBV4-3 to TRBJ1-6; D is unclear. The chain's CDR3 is CASSQEHLFNNSPLHF. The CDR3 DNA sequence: TGCGCCAGCAGCCAAGAACACCTTTTTAATAATTCACCCCTCCACTTT.